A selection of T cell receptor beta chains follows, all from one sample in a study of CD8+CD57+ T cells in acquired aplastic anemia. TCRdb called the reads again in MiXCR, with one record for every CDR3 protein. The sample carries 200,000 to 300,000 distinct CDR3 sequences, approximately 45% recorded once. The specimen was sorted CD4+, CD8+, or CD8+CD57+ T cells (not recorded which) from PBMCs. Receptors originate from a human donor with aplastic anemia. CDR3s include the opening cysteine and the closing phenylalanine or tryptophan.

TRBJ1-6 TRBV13 CASSLDFRDSPLHF
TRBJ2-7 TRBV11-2 CASSPLRDRGYYEQYF
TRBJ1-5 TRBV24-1 CATSQGTQPQHF
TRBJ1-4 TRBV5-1 CASSSSDGNEKLFF
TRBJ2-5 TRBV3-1 CASSLGRAYQETQYF
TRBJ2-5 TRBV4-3 CASSQEFGGGKEETQYF
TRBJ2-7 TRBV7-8 CASSERQGSYEQYF
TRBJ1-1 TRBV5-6 CASSLNWAALNTEAFF
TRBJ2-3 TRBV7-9 CASSLGYGTGSDTQYF
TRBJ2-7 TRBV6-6 CASRTGRVEQYF
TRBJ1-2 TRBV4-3 CASSQSYRTKGEGYTF
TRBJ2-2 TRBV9 CASSGSPSGGRAGELFF
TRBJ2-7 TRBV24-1 CAGSGRQGTYEQYF
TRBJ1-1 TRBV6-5 CASSLTFNTEAFF
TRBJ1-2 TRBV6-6 CASSYNGQGAHGYTF
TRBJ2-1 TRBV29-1 CSVVVPGQAHNEQFF
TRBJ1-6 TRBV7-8 CASSLEQGRDSPLHF
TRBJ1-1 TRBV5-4 CASSLAGTDAFF
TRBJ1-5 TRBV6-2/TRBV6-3 CASGTPQHF
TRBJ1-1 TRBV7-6 CASSLGGGNTEAFF
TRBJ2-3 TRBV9 CASSEGGGTSTDTQYF
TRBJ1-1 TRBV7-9 CASSLAPQGYTEAFF
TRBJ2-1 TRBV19 CASRSGETSYNEQFF
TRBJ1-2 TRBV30 CAWSRDRENYTF
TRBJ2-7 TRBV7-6 CASSLGPDRYEQYF
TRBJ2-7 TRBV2 CASSEAGTGGEQYF
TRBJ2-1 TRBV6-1 CASSELAGGYNEQFF
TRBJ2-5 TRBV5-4 CASSSTRGQGQETQYF
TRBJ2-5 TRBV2 CASRVTGTSQETQYF
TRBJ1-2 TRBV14 CASSPVGLGARNYGYTF
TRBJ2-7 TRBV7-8 CASSLPDRDEQYF
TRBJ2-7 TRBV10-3 CAITGGFVDEQYF
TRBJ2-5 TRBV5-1 CASSLGGVQETQYF
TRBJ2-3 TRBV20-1 CSAPNGVTSADTQYF
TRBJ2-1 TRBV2 CASSLTSGGARMYNEQFF
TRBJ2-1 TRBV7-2 CASSLVSGGISSYNEQFF
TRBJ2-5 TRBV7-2 CASSSQFLGETQYF
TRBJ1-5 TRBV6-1 CASSEVADQPQHF
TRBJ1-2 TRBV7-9 CASSKQGGGYTF
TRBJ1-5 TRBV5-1 CASSGRPGGGQPQHF
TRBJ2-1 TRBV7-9 CASSPAGTGNEQFF
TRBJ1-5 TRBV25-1 CASSEFGNQPQHF
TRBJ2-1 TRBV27 CASSQGTSGSWQFF
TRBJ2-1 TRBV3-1 CASSQEQLTYNEQFF
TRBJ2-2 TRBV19 CASTDLATGYTGELFF
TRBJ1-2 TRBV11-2 CASSLGGGQGGGYTF
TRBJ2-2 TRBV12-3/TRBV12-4 CASSLAGGPLRELFF
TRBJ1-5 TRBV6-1 CASSEGTEGHQPQHF
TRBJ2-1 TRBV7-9 CASASRQLNEQFF
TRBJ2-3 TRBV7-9 CASSSGLAGVASTDTQYF
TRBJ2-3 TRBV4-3 CASSLGLAHRDTQYF
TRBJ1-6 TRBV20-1 CSASNPPLHF
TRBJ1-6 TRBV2 CASSLGGGYNSPLHF